This TCR beta chain was captured by sequencing in a study of glioma-infiltrating T cells. TCR alpha and beta CDR3 regions were amplified from RNA using iRepertoire nested multiplex PCR. TCRdb passed the multiplex PCR reads through MiXCR, listing each CDR3 protein once. The data show some 99,000 distinct CDR3 sequences, about 25% seen once. Germline CDR1 reads SGHRS; CDR2 reads YFSETQ. The junction had 4 bases not matched to a gene; V was cut back by 4 bases and J by 2 bases. The length of the CDR3 is 14 residues. Study findings and constraints: Only very few CDR3 sequences appeared in both tissue and blood. Gliomas, especially low-grade, showed above-expected tissue-blood divergence; non-neoplastic patients showed below.

The table lists this clonotype with a few counts. Its target is unknown. The sequence derives from a human donor with low-grade glioma or glioblastoma, undergoing nonglioma brain surgery, or in good health (not recorded which). The chain employs TRBV5-1 and TRBJ2-5; 8 bases line up with TRBD2. Source material: glioma tissue, nonneoplastic brain tissue, or PBMCs (not recorded which). CDR3 nucleotides: TGCGCCAGCAGCCGCCCTAGCGGGCAAGAGACCCAGTACTTC. Translated: CASSRPSGQETQYF.